This T cell receptor (beta chain) comes out of a study of T-cell reconstitution after alpha-beta-depleted transplantation in children. There are many counts of this clonotype. The CDR3 contains 12 residues. The V and J ends lost 0 bases and 3 bases respectively, with 4 bases between them. The germline V gene has CDR1 SGHRS and CDR2 YFSETQ. The library targeted TCRbeta and was prepared with unique molecular identifiers. TCRdb re-derived calls from the PCR reads in MiXCR, one entry per CDR3 protein. There are 90,000 to 130,000 distinct CDR3 sequences in the sample; about 6.5% occur only once, and 20% to 25% lies in the top ten.

The starting material was PBMCs, mostly from graft donor cells, obtained 360 days after TCRalphabeta/CD19-depleted stem cell transplant. This rearrangement joins TRBV5-1 to TRBJ2-7, with D uncertain. This sequence originates from a male patient between 2 and 15 years old who had a stem cell transplant for acute lymphoblastic leukemia, so the T cells may come from the graft donor. The CDR3 loop is CASSLEGYEQYF. In DNA form, the CDR3 reads TGCGCCAGCAGCTTGGAGGGCTACGAGCAGTACTTC.